This T cell receptor (beta chain) originates from a study of blood T cell repertoires in COVID-19 (TCRdb year 2020). As for the study more broadly: Collaborator samples came from the United States, Italy and Spain and covered acute and convalescent phases of COVID-19. The material from the prospective study consisted of cDNA or gDNA derived from T cells, B-cell-depleted T cells, or PBMCs. Subjects who had been exposed to COVID-19, were actively infected with it, or had recovered from it provided the deeply sampled blood TCRbeta repertoires that made up the dataset. The repertoires were released in a freely available public database meant as a resource for research on the immune response to SARS-CoV-2. The samples were drawn from two sources: the first 160 participants of the ongoing ImmuneRACE study, and over 950 subjects contributed by 6 global collaborators. Sample metadata almost always included a de-identified subject ID, COVID-19 status, age in years and sex. Where available, HLA class I and class II types were obtained from metadata supplied by the sample provider rather than from assay-based typing.

Whole blood was collected in K2EDTA tubes by collaborating institutions according to the institutions' own protocols. For TCRbeta analysis, collaborators shipped samples in one of three forms: frozen whole blood, isolated PBMCs, or DNA extracted from either of those sample types. As regards this clone: Its antigen is unknown. Base qualities are not at hand, and no much larger clone is one base apart.

From its cysteine to its phenylalanine, the CDR3 spans 13 amino acids. The entry retains the CDR3 DNA only, 39 bases that are in frame from base 1. Reading the germline V gene gives CDR1 MNHEY and CDR2 SVGAGI. Unmatched junction bases come to 3, with V trimmed by 5 bases and J by 6 bases. TCRbeta CDR3 regions were amplified from genomic DNA using the immunoSEQ Assay, a bias-controlled multiplex PCR. Concerning the study's data processing: Within the assay, amplification of reference gene primers was used to estimate how many nucleated cells each sample contained. Sequence reads were collapsed and filtered to measure the absolute abundance of every unique TCRbeta CDR3 rearrangement. Productive Simpson clonality was computed per sample as the square root of Simpson's diversity index over productive rearrangements. This immuneACCESS table, as held by TCRdb, lists in-frame sequences with V and J called but not all clones. Of the missing ones, under half trace to an unresolved V gene in checked studies; the others have no known cause. That table furnishes V, J and clone size, whereas the DNA furnished D and trimming. The sample includes about 160,000 clones, with more than 65% observed a single time. More than 11% of the sample comes from the top ten.

Summary of the overall study and its limitations: How much clinical and demographic metadata was included differed by source and by participant, and the metadata was provided uncurated.

The rearranged segments are TRBV6-5 and TRBJ2-1, with 8 middle bases fitting TRBD2. The TCR sequence derives from a woman older than 75 with acute or convalescent COVID-19. Sequenced input: peripheral blood. The DNA is as follows: TGTGCCAGCAGTACCGGGACTAGCAATGAGCAGTTCTTC. It encodes CASSTGTSNEQFF.